The clone carrying this T cell receptor (beta chain) was recorded once. This specimen comes from a study of blood T cell repertoires in COVID-19. Study at large: Whether acute or convalescent, the COVID-19 samples came from the United States, Italy and Spain.

The authors' processing: Amplification with reference gene primers provided the estimates of nucleated cell counts. Clones were sequenced by immunoSEQ multiplex PCR, and TCRdb holds only the in-frame ones, with some missing. V and J calls and clone size are those listed in that table; D and trimming were worked out from the DNA. The table lists around 250,000 clones, roughly 90% of them singletons. The TCR was taken from a man between 60 and 75 years old with acute or convalescent COVID-19. Sequencing was done on a sample of peripheral blood.

CDR3: CASSLDRGRQETQYF. CDR3 nucleotides: TGTGCCAGCAGCTTAGACAGGGGGCGGCAAGAGACCCAGTACTTC. The chain joins TRBV11-2 to TRBJ2-5, with 8 bases identical to TRBD1. Germline loops: CDR1 SGHAT, CDR2 FQNNGV. V trimming: 0 bases; J trimming: 2 bases; junction bases outside the gene matches: 2. This CDR3 spans 15 amino acids.